The clone carrying this TCR beta chain was detected once. Relative to the germline gene, one junction end is altered; a read error may explain this. The sample is drawn from a study of blood T cell repertoires in COVID-19. Across the whole study: From T cells, B-cell-depleted T cells, or PBMCs came the material, which was cDNA or gDNA.

Using immunoSEQ multiplex PCR, the repertoire was profiled, and TCRdb retains in-frame clones only, with some absent. The sample carries 140,000 or so clones, about 86% recorded once. This CDR3 has 11 amino acids. In germline, CDR1 is ENHRY, CDR2 SYGVKD. The sequenced material came from peripheral blood. The rearrangement joins TRBV10-3 to TRBJ1-2, with unresolved D. The clonotype was recovered from a woman at least 80 years old with acute or convalescent COVID-19. CDR3 DNA: TGTGCCAGCAGTGTTACGGGGGGCTACACCTTC. It is translated as CASSVTGGYTF.